This TCR beta chain comes out of a study of shared clonotypes between healthy human individuals (dated by TCRdb to the early 2020s). Study-level background: The cohort included a few men and a couple of women between 18 and 49 years of age. To increase sequencing depth and limit assay-specific biases, TCR repertoire library preparation and sequencing were carried out by different laboratories using diverse techniques. Between about 0.8 and 9 billion PBMCs per donor were obtained by leukapheresis. To estimate repertoire size and how much clonotypes are shared between individuals, the study performed deep sequencing of blood TCR repertoires from a few healthy adults. For each donor, CD4 naive and CD4 memory were each run on three plates, CD8 naive on two plates, and CD8 memory on one plate. Points the paper makes about the study in general: Naive subsets generally had larger estimated clonotype richness than memory subsets did. Based on pairwise subsampling, the degree of clonotype sharing among donors was expected to be affected by sequencing depth. Compared with non-shared clonotypes, the clonotypes found in all four sorted-subset donors had higher generation probabilities. When several donors were compared, the shared fraction of clonotypes was about 5% for naive CD4, around 3.5% for naive CD8, roughly 2.5% for memory CD4, and 0.4% for memory CD8. Rarefaction of sorted-subset datasets indicated incomplete sequencing despite the large sequencing depth. Only blood was sampled, and tissue TCR repertoires likely differ from those in blood. Because the study included a small number of donors, the genetic and exposure-history diversity represented was limited.

Donors were healthy HIV-negative adults with no recently reported acute infections or vaccinations. Every donor was a Caucasian adult living in Nashville, Tennessee, USA. CD4+ T cells were enriched by magnetic negative selection; naive cells were then positively selected on CD45RA, and the negative fraction formed the memory subset. Blood was obtained by leukapheresis, after which PBMCs were separated by Ficoll-Histopaque density gradient centrifugation and cryopreserved in liquid nitrogen vapor phase. Analytical flow cytometry was used to check the purity and quantity of each magnetically sorted T cell population. Genomic DNA was isolated from every sorted fraction and measured by UV absorbance on a Nanodrop 2000c. V is shortened by 3 bases, J by 9 bases, and the region joining them spans 6 bases. From its cysteine to its phenylalanine, the CDR3 spans 10 amino acids. CDR3 DNA is the only sequence kept; it has 30 bases, read in frame from the first base. CDR1 DFQATT and CDR2 SNEGSKA are derived from the germline V gene (reference sequence).

Using the deep immunoSEQ assay, multiplex PCR amplified TCR CDR3 regions from genomic DNA. Genomic DNA extracted from each cell subset was distributed evenly over all wells of several immunoSEQ 96-well plates, and each plate served as one replicate. For sorted subsets, 150 to 250 ng of genomic DNA, equivalent to some 30,000 T cell genomes, went into each replicate PCR. The purified libraries were quantified using a Qubit 3.0 fluorometer, sized with a Bioanalyzer 2100, and then quantified again using the KAPA Library Quantification kit. Every immunoSEQ 96-well plate was sequenced on a dedicated single-read 150-cycle Illumina NextSeq 550 flow cell. Processing in the source paper ran as follows. The immunoSEQ output contained only junctional sequences without quality scores, so filtering could not match that applied to full-length reads. To assign V/J genes and CDR3, sequences were annotated using PyIR, a Python wrapper for IgBLAST v1.9, with IMGT germline references. Reads were removed for weak V/J assignments (E-value above 1e-6), missing CDR3, stop codons, out-of-frame junctions, or ambiguous translated residues. A V3J clonotype was defined by an identical inferred V gene, J gene, and CDR3 amino acid sequence. Percentage overlap between repertoires was calculated by dividing the number of shared unique clonotypes by the size of the smaller repertoire. RTK rarefaction, the Chao1 estimator, and Recon v2.1 estimates of unobserved clonotypes were used to assess repertoire richness. For all TCRbeta clonotypes obtained by the gDNA method from a few donors, generation probabilities were computed with OLGA. TCRdb holds this immuneACCESS table with in-frame rearrangements only. Some clones are missing; in checked studies, unresolved V genes explain under half, and the rest has no known cause. That table gives V, J and clone size, and the DNA gave D and trimming. A total of roughly 2,500,000 clones appear in this sample, approximately 94% of them only once. Clones ranked in the top ten supply roughly 0.39% of the sample.

On this clone itself: It lacks a known antigen. Qualities for individual bases were not recorded, and no much larger clone is one base off.

Recombination joined TRBV20-1 with TRBJ1-5, with an unclear D gene assignment. What was sequenced was naive CD4+ T cells from PBMCs. The cell subset or site label for this specimen denotes: CD45RA+ positively selected. This clonotype was sampled from a man between 18 and 29 years old in good health. Some clones in this sample may be carry-over from other donors' samples. CDR3 sequence: CSASTMPQHF. The sequenced DNA: TGCAGTGCTAGTACTATGCCCCAGCATTTT.